This TCR beta chain was obtained from a study of technical replicates of blood from a handful of donors. Data came from immunoSEQ multiplex PCR; TCRdb stores just in-frame clones and leaves some out. The sample lists 51,000 or so clones, more than 85% occurring once. The V and J ends lost 0 bases and 2 bases respectively, with 6 bases between them. The CDR3 is 14 residues long. CDR1 is SGHNT and CDR2 is YYREEE in the germline V gene (reference sequence). The chain has TRBV5-4 and TRBJ1-3, with D hard to call. The clonotype originates from a human donor in good health. Some clones in this sample may be carry-over from other donors' samples. The specimen was PBMCs. CDR3 sequence: CASSLDMAGNTIYF. The DNA of the CDR3 is TGTGCCAGCAGCTTGGACATGGCTGGAAACACCATATATTTT.